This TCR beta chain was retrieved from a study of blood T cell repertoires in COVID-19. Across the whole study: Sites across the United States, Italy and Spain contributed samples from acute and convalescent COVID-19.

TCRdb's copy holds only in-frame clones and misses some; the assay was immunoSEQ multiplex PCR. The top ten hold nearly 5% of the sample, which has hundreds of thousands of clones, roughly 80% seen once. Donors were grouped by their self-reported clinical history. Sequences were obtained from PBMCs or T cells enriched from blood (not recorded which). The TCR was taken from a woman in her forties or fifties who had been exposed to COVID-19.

The CDR3 sequence is CAWSVGGSGNTIYF. CDR3 in DNA: TGTGCCTGGAGTGTCGGGGGCTCTGGAAACACCATATATTTT. The chain has TRBV30 and TRBJ1-3, with D maybe TRBD1 (5 bases). The CDR3 spans 14 residues. From germline, CDR1 is GTSNPN and CDR2 SVGIG (reference sequence). V was cut by 0 bases and J by 0 bases, with 6 bases left in between.